This passage covers 14 T cell receptor beta chains from one sample sequenced in a study of blood T cell repertoires in COVID-19. This table comes from immunoSEQ multiplex PCR, and its TCRdb copy is limited to in-frame clones, with some not included. The sample carries over 200,000 clones, 70% to 90% recorded once. The sequencing input was peripheral blood. The origin of the receptors is a woman between 18 and 29 years old who had recovered from COVID-19.

The rearrangement joins TRBV14 to TRBJ2-7, with D hard to call. The CDR3 runs 13 residues. The V and J ends lost 2 bases and 5 bases respectively, with 10 bases between them. CDR1 and CDR2 (germline): SGHDN, FVKESK. DNA of the CDR3: TGTGCCAGCAGCCAAAGTTTAACTCACGAGCAGTACTTC. Amino acids: CASSQSLTHEQYF.

The J gene is TRBJ2-7, the V gene TRBV18; a possible D gene is TRBD1 (5 bases). The CDR3 has 15 residues. Trimming took off 5 bases at V and 6 bases at J, with 20 bases between the two ends. Germline values: CDR1 KGHSH, CDR2 LQKENI. CDR3 in amino acids: CASSTMSTQGGEQYF. The CDR3 DNA reads TGTGCCAGCTCAACAATGTCCACTCAGGGCGGCGAGCAGTACTTC.

The chain has TRBV7-3 and TRBJ1-2; D is uncertain. Per the germline V gene, CDR1 is SGHTA and CDR2 is FQGTGA. V lost 2 bases and J lost 8, with 12 bases in between. The length of the CDR3 is 13 residues. The CDR3 sequence: CASSLDTIGGYTF. DNA of the CDR3: TGTGCCAGCAGCTTAGATACTATAGGCGGCTACACCTTC.

The chain employs TRBV5-8 and TRBJ1-2; TRBD1 agrees at 7 bases. Germline values: CDR1 SGHTS, CDR2 YDEGEE. This CDR3 has 13 residues. V gave up 4 bases and J gave up 2 bases; unmatched junction bases: 2. CDR3 sequence (DNA): TGTGCCAGCAGCCAGGACAGGAACTATGGCTACACCTTC. Its translation: CASSQDRNYGYTF.

This clone was detected only a few times. V usage is TRBV25-1 and J usage is TRBJ2-2; 9 bases line up with TRBD1. The CDR3 extends over 18 amino acids. Germline V gene lookup returns CDR1 MGHDK and CDR2 SYGVNS. Trimming at V came to 5 bases and at J to 5 bases, leaving 15 bases not matched to a gene. The CDR3 loop reads CASSTGQGGIWVTGELFF. The CDR3 DNA sequence: TGTGCCAGCAGTACGGGACAGGGAGGGATTTGGGTGACCGGGGAGCTGTTTTTT.

The chain is built from TRBV5-6 and TRBJ2-1; 9 nucleotides agree with TRBD2. Germline V CDR1 and CDR2: SGHDT, YYEEEE. The CDR3 spans 15 residues. Losses at the gene ends were 3 bases for V and 0 bases for J; bases not matched to a gene: 1. CDR3 protein: CASSWREGSYNEQFF. CDR3 bases: TGTGCCAGCAGCTGGCGGGAGGGCTCCTACAATGAGCAGTTCTTC.

The chain recombines TRBV9 with TRBJ2-3; TRBD1 agrees at 8 bases. Trimming took 4 bases from V and 6 from J; bases not matched to a gene: 13. Germline V gene lookup returns CDR1 SGDLS and CDR2 YYNGEE. This CDR3 region has 16 residues. The CDR3: CASSSGGQGARDTQYF. For the CDR3, the DNA is TGTGCCAGCAGCTCAGGGGGTCAGGGGGCGAGGGATACGCAGTATTTT.

The chain carries TRBV2 and TRBJ1-5; the match to TRBD1 covers 7 bases. Trimming removed 7 bases from V and 7 bases from J; junction bases left unmatched: 7. The V gene's germline CDR1 is SNHLY and CDR2 FYNNEI. The CDR3 contains 13 residues. CDR3 in DNA: TGTGCCAGCAAGGGACAGAAAGGACAGCCCCAGCATTTT. Encoded protein: CASKGQKGQPQHF.

This chain joins TRBV7-9 and TRBJ2-7; 9 bases match TRBD2. V lost 1 base, J lost 4 bases, and 2 bases stayed unmatched. CDR1 SEHNR and CDR2 FQNEAQ come from the germline V gene (reference sequence). The CDR3 spans 14 residues. The CDR3 loop reads CASSLGTSAYEQYF. CDR3 in DNA: TGTGCCAGCAGCTTAGGGACTAGCGCTTACGAGCAGTACTTC.

The chain is built from TRBV18 and TRBJ2-1; the match to TRBD2 covers 7 bases. The germline V gene encodes CDR1 KGHSH and CDR2 LQKENI. The CDR3 has 16 amino acids. Trimming cost V 3 bases and J 1 base; bases outside gene matches: 6. The CDR3 region has the DNA TGTGCCAGCTCACCCAGACTAGCTTCGTCCTACAATGAGCAGTTCTTC. This sequence encodes CASSPRLASSYNEQFF.

The rearrangement links TRBV2 to TRBJ1-5; TRBD1 agrees at 7 bases. This CDR3 has 15 residues. Germline CDR1 is SNHLY and CDR2 is FYNNEI. Trimming took 4 bases from V and 2 from J; bases not matched to a gene: 5. DNA of the CDR3: TGTGCCAGCAGTGCTCAGGGGGTGCGCAATCAGCCCCAGCATTTT. This encodes CASSAQGVRNQPQHF.

The CDR3 is CASSSVQGSSSTGELFF. CDR3 nucleotides: TGTGCCAGTAGTTCGGTGCAGGGGTCTTCGAGCACCGGGGAGCTGTTTTTT. The chain recombines TRBV19 with TRBJ2-2; TRBD1 is a possible D gene (6 bases). V lost 5 bases to trimming and J lost 4 bases, with 20 bases between them. Per germline, CDR1 LNHDA and CDR2 SQIVND (reference sequence). The CDR3 is made up of 17 amino acids.

This sequence joins TRBV13 and TRBJ2-1, with 12 bases identical to TRBD2. V trimming: 5 bases; J trimming: 6 bases; junction bases outside the gene matches: 5. The CDR3 covers 15 residues. The germline V gene encodes CDR1 PRHDT and CDR2 FYEKMQ (reference sequence). The CDR3: CASSHPSGRANEQFF. The CDR3 DNA sequence: TGTGCCAGCAGCCACCCTAGCGGGAGGGCCAATGAGCAGTTCTTC.

This clone was counted a single time. V and J are TRBV24-1 and TRBJ2-1, with D uncertain. Germline V gives CDR1 KGHDR, CDR2 SFDVKD. The CDR3 extends over 11 amino acids. V shed 9 bases and J shed 4 bases, with 6 bases lying between them. For the CDR3, the DNA is TGTGCCACCGAGGATTACAATGAGCAGTTCTTC. Protein: CATEDYNEQFF.